One T cell receptor beta chain is described in this entry. This sample was included in a study of blood T cell repertoires in COVID-19. Background on the study: PBMCs, B-cell-depleted T cells, or T cells were the source of the cDNA or gDNA that made up the material.

Profiled with immunoSEQ multiplex PCR; TCRdb holds only in-frame clones, not every one. In the table there are around 260,000 clones, around 90% of which are singletons. The sequence derives from a woman aged 25 to 39 who had recovered from COVID-19. Sequenced: PBMCs or T cells enriched from blood (not recorded which).

CDR3: CATGGDREKYF. The CDR3 region has the DNA TGTGCCACCGGTGGGGACAGGGAGAAGTACTTC. The gene calls are TRBV15 and TRBJ2-7, with 9 bases identical to TRBD1. The CDR3 length is 11 residues. J was trimmed by 11 bases and V by 8 bases; bases with no gene match: 7. Germline V gene data show CDR1 as LNHNV and CDR2 as YYDKDF (reference sequence).